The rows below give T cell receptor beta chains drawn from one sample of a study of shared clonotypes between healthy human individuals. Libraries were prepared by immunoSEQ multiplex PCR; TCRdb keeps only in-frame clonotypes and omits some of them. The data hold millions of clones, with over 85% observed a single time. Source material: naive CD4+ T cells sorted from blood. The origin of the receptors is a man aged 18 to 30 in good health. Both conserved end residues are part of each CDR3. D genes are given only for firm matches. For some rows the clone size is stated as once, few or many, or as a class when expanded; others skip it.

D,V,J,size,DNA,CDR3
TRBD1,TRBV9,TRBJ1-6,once,TGTGCCAGCAGCGTAGGCGGGGCAGGGGGAGAGAATTCACCCCTCCACTTT,CASSVGGAGGENSPLHF
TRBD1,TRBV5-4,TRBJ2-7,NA,TGTGCCAGCAGCCCACAGGGGCCCTACGAGCAGTACTTC,CASSPQGPYEQYF
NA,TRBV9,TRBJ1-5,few,TGTGAGAAGGGGAAAAGTGGCAATCAGCCCCAGCATTTT,CEKGKSGNQPQHF
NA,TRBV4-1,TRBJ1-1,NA,TGCGCCAGCAGCCAAGAAGGGGTGGACACTGAAGCTTTCTTT,CASSQEGVDTEAFF
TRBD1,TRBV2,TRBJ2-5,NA,TGTGCCAGCAGTGCGGACAGGGGACTCCAAGAGACCCAGTACTTC,CASSADRGLQETQYF
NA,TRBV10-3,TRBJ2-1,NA,TGTGCCATCAGTGCCGACAGGGCTAGCGATGAGCAGTTCTTC,CAISADRASDEQFF
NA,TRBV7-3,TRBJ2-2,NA,TGTGCCAGCAGCTTAATGGCAGGGGACAACACCGGGGAGCTGTTTTTT,CASSLMAGDNTGELFF
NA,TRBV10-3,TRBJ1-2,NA,TGTGCCATCAGCGGAGGACCTCCGGAGGATGGCTACACCTTC,CAISGGPPEDGYTF
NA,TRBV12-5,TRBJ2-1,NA,TGTGCTAGTGGTTTACAAGCCGGGCTCTCGAATGAGCAGTTCTTC,CASGLQAGLSNEQFF
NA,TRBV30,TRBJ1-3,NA,TGTGCCTGGAAGGACAGTGGCTCTGGAAACACCATATATTTT,CAWKDSGSGNTIYF
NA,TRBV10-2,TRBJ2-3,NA,TGCGCCAGCAGCAACGTGGGAGATACGCAGTATTTT,CASSNVGDTQYF
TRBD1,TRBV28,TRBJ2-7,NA,TGTGCCAGCAGACGACAGGGGAGTTCCTACGAGCAGTACTTC,CASRRQGSSYEQYF
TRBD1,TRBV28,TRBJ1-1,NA,TGTGCCAGCAGTTCCGCCTCGGCTCAGGGGGCCGAAGCTTTCTTT,CASSSASAQGAEAFF
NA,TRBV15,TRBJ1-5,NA,TGTGCCACCAGCAGAGTTCGCGCGGGGGGCGGCAATCAGCCCCAGCATTTT,CATSRVRAGGGNQPQHF
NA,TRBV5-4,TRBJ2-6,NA,TGTGCCAGCAGCTTGGAACCTTCTGGGGCCAACGTCCTGACTTTC,CASSLEPSGANVLTF
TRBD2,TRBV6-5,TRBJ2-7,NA,TGTGCCAGCAGTTACCCACTTCGACTAGCGACCTACGAGCAGTACTTC,CASSYPLRLATYEQYF
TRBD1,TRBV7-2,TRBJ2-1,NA,TGTGCCAGCAGCTTAGACAGGGGTCATGATGAGCAGTTCTTC,CASSLDRGHDEQFF
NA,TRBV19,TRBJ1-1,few,TGTGCCAGTAGTCCACGCCCCCCCGAGAACACTGAAGCTTTCTTT,CASSPRPPENTEAFF
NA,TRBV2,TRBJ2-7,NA,TGTGCCAGCAGTGAAGGGCCCGGCTTGGGGGAGCAGTACTTC,CASSEGPGLGEQYF
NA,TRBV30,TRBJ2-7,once,TGTGCCTGGAGTGGGAGTAGCGGAGAGCAGTACTTC,CAWSGSSGEQYF
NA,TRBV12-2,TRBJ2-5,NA,TGTGCAAGTCGCTTACCGGTCAGGGAGGGAGAGACCCAGTACTTC,CASRLPVREGETQYF
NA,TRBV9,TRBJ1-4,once,TGTGCCAGCAGCGTAGGGAGTTCAGGGGCTTTTGAAAAACTGTTTTTT,CASSVGSSGAFEKLFF
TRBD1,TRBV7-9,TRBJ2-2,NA,TGTGCCAGCAGCTTTCGCGACAGGGGTCGAGACACCGGGGAGCTGTTTTTT,CASSFRDRGRDTGELFF
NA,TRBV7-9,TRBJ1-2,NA,TGTGCCAGCAGCCTGGAGAGGGGCTACACCTTC,CASSLERGYTF
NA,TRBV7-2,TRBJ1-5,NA,TGTGCCAGCAGCTTAGATGTTTATAGCAATCAGCCCCAGCATTTT,CASSLDVYSNQPQHF
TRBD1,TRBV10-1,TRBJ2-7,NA,TGCGCCAGCAGTGCGGGACAGGGGACCTTGAGCGAGCAGTACTTC,CASSAGQGTLSEQYF
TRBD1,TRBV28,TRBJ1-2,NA,TGTGCCAGCAGTTTGGGGACAGTCGTTGGTCTAACGGGCTACACCTTC,CASSLGTVVGLTGYTF
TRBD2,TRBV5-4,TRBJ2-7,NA,TGTGCCAGCAGCTTGGGTGTACTAGCGGGAGGCGGCGAGCAGTACTTC,CASSLGVLAGGGEQYF
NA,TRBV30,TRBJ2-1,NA,TGTGCCTGGAGAGAGGGGTCGGCATCCTACAATGAGCAGTTCTTC,CAWREGSASYNEQFF
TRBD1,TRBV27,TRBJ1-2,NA,TGTGCCAGCAGTTTCGTAGGGGGCGCGGACTATGGCTACACCTTC,CASSFVGGADYGYTF
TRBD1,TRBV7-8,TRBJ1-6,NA,TGTGCCAGCAGCTTAGGGACAGGGTACGATAATTCACCCCTCCACTTT,CASSLGTGYDNSPLHF
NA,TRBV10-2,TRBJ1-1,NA,TGCGCCAGCAGTACACAGGGTCGGGCTGAAGCTTTCTTT,CASSTQGRAEAFF
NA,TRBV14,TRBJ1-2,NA,TGTGCCAGCAGCCATGGACCCCTGGGTCTCGGCTACACCTTC,CASSHGPLGLGYTF
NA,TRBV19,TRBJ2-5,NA,TGTGCCAGTAGTATCGTCCGGGGACAAGAGACCCAGTACTTC,CASSIVRGQETQYF
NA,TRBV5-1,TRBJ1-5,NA,TGCGCCAGCAGCTTGAGTGGGGGTAGCAATCAGCCCCAGCATTTT,CASSLSGGSNQPQHF
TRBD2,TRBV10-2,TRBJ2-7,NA,TGCGCCAGCAGTGAGGCGGCTAGCGGGGGGGCTCAGTACTTC,CASSEAASGGAQYF
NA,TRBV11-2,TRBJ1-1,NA,TGTGCCAGCAGCTTAGTGGGGTCCACGAACACTGAAGCTTTCTTT,CASSLVGSTNTEAFF
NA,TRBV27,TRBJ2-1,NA,TGTGCCAGCAGTTTATCGAGAGGCCTTTTGAGCAATGAGCAGTTCTTC,CASSLSRGLLSNEQFF
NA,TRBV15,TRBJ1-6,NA,TGTGCCACCAGCAGCCTTGGGGCAGGGTCGTTTAATTCACCCCTCCACTTT,CATSSLGAGSFNSPLHF
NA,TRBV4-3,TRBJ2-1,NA,TGCGCCAGCAGCCAAGATCTGACCGGGAGTAAGGGCAATGAGCAGTTCTTC,CASSQDLTGSKGNEQFF
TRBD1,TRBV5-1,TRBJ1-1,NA,TGCGCCAGCAGCTCACAGGGGTCTACTGAAGCTTTCTTT,CASSSQGSTEAFF
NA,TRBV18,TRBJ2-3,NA,TGTGCCAGCTCACCACCGGCTAGCCTCAGAGATACGCAGTATTTT,CASSPPASLRDTQYF
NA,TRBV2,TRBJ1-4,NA,TGTGCCAGCAGGCAGGAAGAGCAACCTAATGAAAAACTGTTTTTT,CASRQEEQPNEKLFF
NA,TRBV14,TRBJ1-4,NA,TGTGCCAGCAGCAGAGGGCCGGTTGAAAAACTGTTTTTT,CASSRGPVEKLFF
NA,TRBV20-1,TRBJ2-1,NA,TGCAGTGCCCTCGGTCGTGAGCAGTTCTTC,CSALGREQFF
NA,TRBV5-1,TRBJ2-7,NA,TGCGCCAGCAGCTTCGGTGAGGCGATAGACGAGCAGTACTTC,CASSFGEAIDEQYF
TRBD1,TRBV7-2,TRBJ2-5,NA,TGTGCCAGCAGCCTAGGGACAGGGGGCGTAGAGACCCAGTACTTC,CASSLGTGGVETQYF
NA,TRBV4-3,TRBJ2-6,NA,TGCGCCAGCAGCCAAGATGGGACCCGCGGGCTCTCTGGGGCCAACGTCCTGACTTTC,CASSQDGTRGLSGANVLTF
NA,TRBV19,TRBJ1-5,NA,TGTGCCAGTGCCGGGTCAGGTACCTATGGCAATCAGCCCCAGCATTTT,CASAGSGTYGNQPQHF
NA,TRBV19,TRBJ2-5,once,TGTGCCAGTAGTTTTAGGCACAGGGAAGAGACCCAGTACTTC,CASSFRHREETQYF